The clone carrying this TCR beta chain has only a few counts. Antigen specificity is unknown. The sample belongs to a study of OX40 agonist ivuxolimab in advanced cancers. Study-level findings and limits: No determination was made of the antigen specificity of the expanded peripheral T cells. Clones of CD4+ and CD8+ blood T cells grew by week 6 at doses of 0.1 to 3.0 mg/kg.

Method: immunoSEQ multiplex PCR; TCRdb's copy keeps in-frame clones and lacks some. This sample has about 44,000 clones, with 75% to 90% found just once. This clonotype was sampled from an adult with an advanced solid tumor such as melanoma, head and neck, liver or kidney cancer. Source: CD4+ or CD8+ T cells sorted from blood, taken in a trial of the OX40 agonist ivuxolimab.

CDR3 sequence: CASLVGPSSYEQYF. The CDR3 DNA follows: TGTGCCAGCTTGGTGGGACCGAGCTCCTACGAGCAGTACTTC. V usage is TRBV6-1 and J usage is TRBJ2-7; D is tentatively TRBD1 or TRBD2 (5 bases each). The germline gives CDR1 MNHNS, CDR2 SASEGT. CDR3 length equals 14 residues. V was trimmed by 8 bases and J by 0 bases, leaving 14 bases between them.